The TCR beta chain under discussion was sequenced for a study of vaccination and CD4 T cells after COVID-19. In germline, CDR1 is SGHTA, CDR2 FQGNSA. V lost 5 bases to trimming and J lost 3 bases, with 10 bases between them. The length of the CDR3 is 13 residues. Treatment: roughly 10-day PBMC culture with coronavirus spike peptide pools or control peptides (ViraFEST assay). Samples of CD4+ T cells were obtained from the unexposed donor before the COVID-19 pandemic (2011-2018). Cultured CD4+ T cells had their DNA profiled by the Oncomine TCR Beta short-read assay. Genomic DNA was extracted from cultured CD4+ T cells. TCRdb reanalysed the PCR reads using MiXCR and keeps one entry per CDR3 protein. The table records more than 10,000 distinct CDR3 sequences, 37% of them present only once. Comment on this clonotype: Its antigen remains unidentified.

This rearrangement joins TRBV7-2 to TRBJ1-1; D remains ambiguous. This TCR was sampled from a human donor in good health. The sequenced material came from CD4+ T cells from blood, cultured in vitro. Here the CDR3 reads CASSPYGYTEAFF. CDR3 coding DNA: TGTGCCAGCAGCCCGTATGGGTACACTGAAGCTTTCTTT.